This passage covers 8 T cell receptor beta chains from one sample sequenced in a study of cytotoxic CD8 clonotypes in ibrutinib-treated CLL. Data came from immunoSEQ multiplex PCR; TCRdb stores just in-frame clones and leaves some out. The sample has roughly 180,000 clones, approximately 72% seen once. The input for sequencing was PBMCs, taken after 24 months of ibrutinib treatment. The receptor source for this set is a human donor with chronic lymphocytic leukemia.

This chain connects TRBV7-9 to TRBJ2-3, with D possibly called TRBD1 or TRBD2 (5 bases each). The length of the CDR3 is 16 residues. Looked up from germline, CDR1 is SEHNR and CDR2 is FQNEAQ (reference sequence). For the CDR3, the DNA is TGTTCCTTACCCCAGGGACCTGGCAGGGACACAGATACGCAGTATTTT. Translating gives CSLPQGPGRDTDTQYF.

The chain combines TRBV6-5 with TRBJ1-2, with TRBD1 matching over 8 bases. The V segment lost 5 bases and the J segment 2 bases; nucleotides outside the gene matches: 7. The germline CDR1 and CDR2 sequences are MNHEY and SVGAGI. The CDR3 spans 15 residues. This CDR3 reads CASSRDRRENYGYTF. The CDR3, as DNA: TGTGCCAGCAGTCGGGACAGGAGAGAGAACTATGGCTACACCTTC.

This chain joins TRBV19 and TRBJ2-7; 7 nucleotides agree with TRBD1. CDR3 length: 13 amino acids. The junction had 6 bases not matched to a gene; V was cut back by 6 bases and J by 4 bases. Looked up from germline, CDR1 is LNHDA and CDR2 is SQIVND (reference sequence). The CDR3 DNA sequence: TGTGCCAGTAGGGGGCTGGGACAGTACGAGCAGTACTTC. It codes for CASRGLGQYEQYF.

The J gene is TRBJ2-5, the V gene TRBV7-8; D ambiguous. Per the germline V gene, CDR1 is SGHVS and CDR2 is FQNEAQ. The ends were cut back, 7 bases at V and 2 bases at J, with 17 bases in the middle. The CDR3 is 15 residues long. CDR3: CASIGWAENQETQYF. Here the CDR3 DNA reads TGTGCCAGCATTGGGTGGGCCGAGAATCAAGAGACCCAGTACTTC.

The chain has TRBV29-1 and TRBJ2-5, with 13 bases lining up with TRBD2. This CDR3 comprises 13 residues. Trimming removed 7 bases from V and 6 bases from J; junction bases left unmatched: 5. Germline CDR1 is SQVTM and CDR2 is ANQGSEA. The CDR3 here is CSGGLAGTKTQYF. The CDR3 DNA reads as TGCAGCGGGGGACTAGCGGGAACGAAGACCCAGTACTTC.

This chain joins TRBV7-6 and TRBJ2-1, with TRBD1 identical over 12 bases. Germline CDR1 SGHVS, CDR2 FNYEAQ. The CDR3 contains 15 residues. Trimming took 5 bases from V and 14 from J; bases not matched to a gene: 13. This CDR3 is CASSAAPGQGANEFF. The CDR3 bases are TGTGCCAGCAGCGCGGCGCCGGGACAGGGGGCAAATGAGTTCTTC.

This clone showed up just once. This sample includes further DNA sequences coding for the same CDR3. V gene TRBV5-1 combines with J gene TRBJ2-7; maybe TRBD1 (6 bases). This CDR3 has 12 amino acids. Germline V gene lookup returns CDR1 SGHRS and CDR2 YFSETQ. V was cut by 4 bases and J by 3 bases, with 8 bases left in between. This chain's CDR3 is CASSQDSYEQYF. DNA for the CDR3: TGCGCCAGCAGCCAGGACAGCTACGAGCAGTACTTC.

This rearrangement joins TRBV7-8 to TRBJ1-5, with D perhaps TRBD1 (6 bases). This CDR3 has 17 residues. Trimming took 1 base from V and 9 from J, leaving 22 bases between them. CDR1 is SGHVS and CDR2 is FQNEAQ in the germline V gene. CDR3 loop: CASSLGGTTGWGVPQHF. DNA for the CDR3: TGTGCCAGCAGCTTAGGGGGTACGACAGGATGGGGAGTGCCCCAGCATTTT.